A single sample gave rise to the 24 T cell receptor beta chains below, sequenced in a study of blood T cell repertoires in COVID-19. Profiling relied on immunoSEQ multiplex PCR, and the TCRdb table lists in-frame clones only, not all of them. The sample has about 400,000 clones; more than 85% are singletons. The specimen was peripheral blood. Receptors were obtained from a human donor in a cohort sampled during active COVID-19.

This clone showed up just once. The chain has TRBV19 and TRBJ1-2; D might be TRBD1 (6 bases). Germline assignment: CDR1 LNHDA and CDR2 SQIVND (reference sequence). V dropped 0 bases and J dropped 9 bases, with 17 bases sitting between them. This CDR3 comprises 15 residues. Here the CDR3 DNA reads TGTGCCAGTAGTATAGAGCTAACCGGGACATCGAGCTACACCTTC. Translated: CASSIELTGTSSYTF.

V gene TRBV24-1 combines with J gene TRBJ1-1; 7 bases fit TRBD1. Germline CDR1 and CDR2: KGHDR and SFDVKD. The CDR3 length is 15 residues. The junction had 5 bases not matched to a gene; V was cut back by 2 bases and J by 3 bases. The CDR3 here is CATSDSRTGDTEAFF. The CDR3 bases are TGTGCCACCAGTGATTCCCGGACAGGTGACACTGAAGCTTTCTTT.

The gene calls are TRBV6-5 and TRBJ1-3, with TRBD1 matching 9 bases. Germline lookup yields CDR1 MNHEY and CDR2 SVGAGI. The ends lost 0 bases at V and 4 bases at J; junction bases unmatched: 4. The CDR3 runs to 16 residues. DNA for the CDR3: TGTGCCAGCAGTTACTCAGGACAGGGGACCGGAAACACCATATATTTT. Amino acids: CASSYSGQGTGNTIYF.

The chain employs TRBV5-1 and TRBJ1-2; 9 bases fit TRBD1. CDR3 length: 16 amino acids. Germline trimming cut 1 base from V and 0 bases from J; bases unmatched to any gene: 4. The germline gives CDR1 SGHRS, CDR2 YFSETQ. The DNA for the CDR3 is TGCGCCAGCAGCTTGACCGGGACAGGGACTAACTATGGCTACACCTTC. Translating gives CASSLTGTGTNYGYTF.

The rearrangement uses TRBV7-3 and TRBJ2-2; unclear D gene. V was shortened by 1 base and J by 2 bases, with 11 bases between the two germline ends. This CDR3 region has 16 residues. CDR1 is SGHTA, CDR2 FQGTGA, per germline. The CDR3 loop is CASSLMAIPNTGELFF. In nucleotides, the CDR3 is TGTGCCAGCAGCTTAATGGCAATACCTAACACCGGGGAGCTGTTTTTT.

The chain has TRBV30 and TRBJ1-6; tentative D call: TRBD1 (5 bases). CDR1 is GTSNPN and CDR2 is SVGIG in the germline V gene (reference sequence). The CDR3 is made up of 14 amino acids. V lost 0 bases to trimming and J lost 8 bases, with 11 bases between them. This CDR3 is CAWSVGGGDSPLHF. CDR3 DNA sequence: TGTGCCTGGAGTGTGGGGGGGGGAGATTCACCCCTCCACTTT. The whole variable domain, remainder taken from reference TRBV30 and TRBJ1-6, is SQTIHQWPATLVQPVGSPLSLECTVEGTSNPNLYWYRQAAGRGLQLLFYSVGIGQISSEVPQNLSASRPQDRQFILSSKKLLLSDSGFYLCAWSVGGGDSPLHFGNGTRLTVT.

This rearrangement joins TRBV23-1 to TRBJ2-7, with 8 nucleotides matching TRBD1. TRBV23-1 has ORF status, its function being uncertain. The CDR3 sequence is 15 residues long. V lost 4 bases and J lost 3; bases outside the gene matches: 8. The chain's CDR3 is CASSPRGTGLYEQYF. The CDR3 coding sequence is TGCGCCAGCAGTCCTCGCGGGACAGGCCTCTACGAGCAGTACTTC.

As regards this clone: One junction end disagrees with the germline gene, perhaps due to a read error. The chain couples TRBV13 to TRBJ2-4; TRBD1 agrees at 9 bases. The CDR3 spans 12 residues. Germline CDR1 and CDR2: PRHDT and FYEKMQ (reference sequence). The CDR3: CASSFSGTGTSF. The DNA of the CDR3 is TGTGCCAGCAGCTTTTCCGGGACAGGGACCAGCTTC. The whole variable domain, remainder taken from reference TRBV13 and TRBJ2-4, is AAGVIQSPRHLIKEKRETATLKCYPIPRHDTVYWYQQGPGQDPQFLISFYEKMQSDKGSIPDRFSAQQFSDYHSELNMSSLELGDSALYFCASSFSGTGTSFGAGTRLSVL.

V gene TRBV19 combines with J gene TRBJ1-4; D remains ambiguous. Trimming removed 5 bases from V and 0 bases from J, with 7 bases in between. The CDR3 runs to 14 residues. The V gene's germline CDR1 is LNHDA and CDR2 SQIVND (reference sequence). The CDR3 bases are TGTGCCAGTAGTCCCGGGACAACTAATGAAAAACTGTTTTTT. Residues: CASSPGTTNEKLFF.

This chain connects TRBV6-6 to TRBJ1-2; tentative D call: TRBD1 (5 bases). Germline V gene lookup returns CDR1 MNHNY and CDR2 SVGAGI (reference sequence). There are 14 residues in the CDR3. V gave up 2 bases and J gave up 4 bases, with 11 bases separating them. The CDR3 is CASSYQLQGYGYTF. CDR3 DNA: TGTGCCAGCAGTTACCAGCTGCAGGGCTATGGCTACACCTTC.

This chain connects TRBV18 to TRBJ1-3; TRBD1 aligns across 7 bases. Trimming removed 1 base from V and 0 bases from J; junction bases left unmatched: 3. This CDR3 has 16 amino acids. Germline V gene lookup returns CDR1 KGHSH and CDR2 LQKENI. The CDR3 protein is CASSPQTGDSGNTIYF. DNA for the CDR3: TGTGCCAGCTCACCACAAACAGGGGACTCTGGAAACACCATATATTTT.

The V gene is TRBV19, the J gene TRBJ2-7, with TRBD2 as a possible D gene (6 bases). This CDR3 has 16 amino acids. Germline assignment: CDR1 LNHDA and CDR2 SQIVND (reference sequence). V was shortened by 3 bases and J by 2 bases, with 17 bases between the two germline ends. The CDR3 loop reads CASSIGRGQGAYEQYF. The CDR3 region has the DNA TGTGCCAGTAGTATCGGGAGAGGCCAGGGAGCCTACGAGCAGTACTTC. The whole variable domain, filled in from reference TRBV19 and TRBJ2-7, reads DGGITQSPKYLFRKEGQNVTLSCEQNLNHDAMYWYRQDPGQGLRLIYYSQIVNDFQKGDIAEGYSVSREKKESFPLTVTSAQKNPTAFYLCASSIGRGQGAYEQYFGPGTRLTVT.

This clone occurred once. The rearrangement joins TRBV6-5 to TRBJ1-2, with TRBD1 matching over 7 bases. This CDR3 spans 13 amino acids. The V and J ends lost 5 bases and 4 bases, in that order; junction bases with no gene match: 4. CDR1 MNHEY and CDR2 SVGAGI come from the germline V gene. The CDR3 sequence is CASSTQGPYGYTF. As DNA, the CDR3 is TGTGCCAGCAGTACACAGGGGCCCTATGGCTACACCTTC.

The chain is built from TRBV6-2 or TRBV6-3 and TRBJ1-1; a weak D match, TRBD1 (5 bases). V was clipped by 3 bases and J by 4 bases, with 12 bases between them. CDR1 MNHEY and CDR2 SVGEGT come from the germline V gene. The CDR3 has 14 amino acids. The CDR3 DNA reads as TGTGCCAGCAGTTATTTTCAGGGTGGCACTGAAGCTTTCTTT. Its protein is CASSYFQGGTEAFF.

The chain employs TRBV2 and TRBJ2-7, with TRBD2 matching over 8 bases. CDR1 and CDR2 from the germline V gene are SNHLY and FYNNEI. Trimming cost V 2 bases and J 6 bases; bases outside gene matches: 3. The CDR3 consists of 13 residues. CDR3 nucleotide sequence: TGTGCCAGCAGTGAACAGGCGGGAGGCGAGCAGTACTTC. Protein product: CASSEQAGGEQYF.

V usage is TRBV5-4 and J usage is TRBJ2-7, with TRBD2 matching 7 bases. The CDR3 contains 13 residues. The J segment lost 11 bases and the V segment lost 1 base, leaving 9 bases of the junction unmatched. Looked up from germline, CDR1 is SGHNT and CDR2 is YYREEE (reference sequence). CDR3 protein: CASSLPQSGTKYF. The CDR3 bases are TGTGCCAGCAGCTTGCCACAGTCCGGGACTAAGTACTTC.

The J gene is TRBJ1-5, the V gene TRBV6-5; the D gene is possibly TRBD1 (6 bases). The CDR3 consists of 13 residues. Trimming removed 6 bases from V and 4 bases from J, with 10 bases in between. Germline CDR1 reads MNHEY; CDR2 reads SVGAGI. The CDR3 protein is CASSVQGNQPQHF. The CDR3, as DNA: TGTGCCAGCAGCGTACAGGGAAATCAGCCCCAGCATTTT.

This rearrangement joins TRBV5-4 to TRBJ1-2; TRBD1 matches at 7 bases. The V segment lost 0 bases and the J segment 3 bases; nucleotides outside the gene matches: 2. CDR3 size: 14 residues. Germline loops: CDR1 SGHNT, CDR2 YYREEE (reference sequence). The DNA of the CDR3 is TGTGCCAGCAGCTTGGGCAGGGGGGACTATGGCTACACCTTC. This codes for CASSLGRGDYGYTF.

A single count supports this clone. The chain links TRBV30 to TRBJ1-6; TRBD1 matches 8 bases. CDR1 is GTSNPN and CDR2 is SVGIG in the germline V gene (reference sequence). Germline trimming cut 6 bases from V and 9 bases from J; bases unmatched to any gene: 16. This CDR3 contains 16 residues. Written as DNA, the CDR3 is TGTGCCTGTCCCGGACAGGGCGCCAGTATGGGTTCACCCCTCCACTTT. It translates to CACPGQGASMGSPLHF.

The CDR3 loop is CASSLAREQFF. Written as DNA, the CDR3 is TGCGCCAGCAGCTTGGCCAGGGAGCAGTTCTTC. J is TRBJ2-1 and V is TRBV5-1; D uncertain. V lost 0 bases to trimming and J lost 10 bases, with 5 bases between them. This CDR3 has 11 amino acids. Per germline, CDR1 SGHRS and CDR2 YFSETQ.

The chain has TRBV2 and TRBJ2-5; D is possibly TRBD1 (7 bases). V was trimmed by 4 bases and J by 2 bases, leaving 11 bases between them. In germline, CDR1 is SNHLY, CDR2 FYNNEI. The CDR3 has 14 residues. This chain's CDR3 is CASSGQGGQETQYF. CDR3 DNA: TGTGCCAGCAGTGGCCAGGGGGGACAAGAGACCCAGTACTTC. The full variable domain, its missing parts supplied by reference TRBV2 and TRBJ2-5, is EPEVTQTPSHQVTQMGQEVILRCVPISNHLYFYWYRQILGQKVEFLVSFYNNEISEKSEIFDDQFSVERPDGSNFTLKIRSTKLEDSAMYFCASSGQGGQETQYFGPGTRLLVL.

The CDR3 region is CASRATTDTQYF. For the CDR3, the DNA is TGTGCCAGCAGAGCGACGACGGATACGCAGTATTTT. The rearrangement links TRBV2 to TRBJ2-3, with D uncertain. CDR1 and CDR2 from the germline V gene are SNHLY and FYNNEI. V was cut by 6 bases and J by 6 bases, with 10 bases left in between. This CDR3 spans 12 amino acids.

This chain links TRBV11-2 with TRBJ2-2; 11 bases map to TRBD2. The germline CDR1 and CDR2 sequences are SGHAT and FQNNGV. CDR3 length equals 16 residues. V trimming: 5 bases; J trimming: 4 bases; junction bases outside the gene matches: 6. The CDR3 DNA reads TGTGCCAGCAGCAAACTAGCGGGAGCTTCCACCGGGGAGCTGTTTTTT. Encoded protein: CASSKLAGASTGELFF. The full variable domain, its missing parts supplied by reference TRBV11-2 and TRBJ2-2, is EAGVAQSPRYKIIEKRQSVAFWCNPISGHATLYWYQQILGQGPKLLIQFQNNGVVDDSQLPKDRFSAERLKGVDSTLKIQPAKLEDSAVYLCASSKLAGASTGELFFGEGSRLTVL.

J is TRBJ2-3 and V is TRBV14, with 9 bases fitting TRBD1. CDR1 is SGHDN and CDR2 is FVKESK in the germline V gene. The CDR3 runs to 15 residues. V shed 4 bases, J shed 1 base, and the junction held 3 bases outside the gene matches. The CDR3 is CASSLRTGGTDTQYF. CDR3 DNA: TGTGCCAGCAGCCTCCGGACAGGGGGCACAGATACGCAGTATTTT.